The rows below give T cell receptor beta chains drawn from one sample of a study of T cell repertoires in cytomegalovirus infection. TCRdb used MiXCR to reprocess the reads, holding one entry per CDR3 protein. The table shows 50,000 or so distinct CDR3 sequences, with about 18% occurring only once. Their target antigens are unknown. Sequences were derived from CD8+ T cells from cultured PBMCs, sampled from culture after CMV antigen stimulation. These receptor sequences come from a human donor in good health (CMV status not recorded). Some clones in this sample may be carry-over from other donors' samples. CDR3s include the opening cysteine and the closing phenylalanine or tryptophan. The D gene is left open where the match is weak. The size of a clone is reported for some rows only, either as once, few or many, or as a class for expanded clones.

>NA|TRBJ1-1|few|TRBV12-3/TRBV12-4
CASSLLVRDTEAFF
TGTGCCAGCAGTTTGTTGGTAAGAGACACTGAAGCTTTCTTT
>TRBD2|TRBJ2-5|NA|TRBV7-7
CASSLISGGSQETQYF
TGTGCCAGCAGCTTAATAAGCGGGGGGTCTCAAGAGACCCAGTACTTC
>TRBD2|TRBJ2-1|few|TRBV7-2
CASSPIAGGYNEQFF
TGTGCCAGCAGCCCCATAGCGGGAGGGTACAATGAGCAGTTCTTC
>TRBD1|TRBJ2-7|NA|TRBV20-1
CSARAGQIYEQYF
TGCAGTGCTAGAGCGGGACAGATCTACGAGCAGTACTTC
>NA|TRBJ2-7|few|TRBV2
CASSGFRDSRF
TGTGCCAGCAGTGGATTTAGGGACTCCAGATTC
>NA|TRBJ2-5|few|TRBV18
CASSVNRGGEETQYF
TGTGCCAGCTCAGTAAACAGGGGAGGAGAAGAGACCCAGTACTTC
>NA|TRBJ2-1|few|TRBV7-9
CASSLLGSEQFF
TGTGCCAGCAGCTTATTAGGGAGTGAGCAGTTCTTC
>TRBD2|TRBJ2-1|NA|TRBV7-8
CASSPSTSGEQFF
TGTGCCAGCAGCCCCTCGACTAGCGGGGAGCAGTTCTTC
>TRBD1|TRBJ2-7|NA|TRBV6-5
CASSYTTGSYEQYF
TGTGCCAGCAGTTACACGACAGGGAGCTACGAGCAGTACTTC
>NA|TRBJ2-7|many|TRBV27
CASSRLNEQYF
TGTGCCAGCAGTAGATTGAACGAGCAGTACTTC
>NA|TRBJ2-7|NA|TRBV6-2/TRBV6-3
CASRTVDGGDSYEQYF
TGTGCCAGCAGGACCGTAGACGGGGGAGACTCCTACGAGCAGTACTTC
>NA|TRBJ2-5|once|TRBV28
CASSPNREDGETQYF
TGTGCCAGCAGTCCAAACAGGGAGGACGGAGAGACCCAGTACTTC
>NA|TRBJ2-4|many|TRBV7-3
CASSLTADRAKNIQYF
TGTGCCAGCAGCTTAACTGCAGATCGGGCCAAAAACATTCAGTACTTC
>NA|TRBJ2-3|few|TRBV7-9
CASSPLWGRSTDTQYF
TGTGCCAGCAGCCCTCTCTGGGGTCGGAGCACAGATACGCAGTATTTT
>NA|TRBJ1-2|NA|TRBV12-3/TRBV12-4
CASSTSGARGYTF
TGTGCCAGCAGTACTTCAGGGGCGCGTGGCTACACCTTC
>NA|TRBJ2-4|few|TRBV7-8
CASSPPIREQTKNIQYF
TGTGCCAGCAGCCCCCCAATCAGGGAACAGACCAAAAACATTCAGTACTTC
>TRBD2|TRBJ2-3|NA|TRBV6-2/TRBV6-3
CASSDPGLAESSTDTQYF
TGTGCCAGCAGCGATCCGGGACTAGCGGAGTCTAGCACAGATACGCAGTATTTT